This passage covers 27 T cell receptor beta chains from one sample sequenced in a study of regulatory T cells in long-lasting Graves disease. Described time point: persistent/refractory GD, antithyroid drugs over 5 years with positive TRAb. RNA isolated from PBMCs was used to make the TCR library. Assembly of TCR beta libraries relied on iRepertoire HTBI primers together with Arm-PCR of CDR3 regions. TCRdb processed the multiplex PCR reads anew with MiXCR; each CDR3 protein has one entry. The repertoire includes around 510,000 distinct CDR3 sequences, around 20% of them detected once, and less than 9% sits in the top ten. The sequencing used peripheral blood mononuclear cells (PBMCs), collected when the disease was refractory, from a patient treated with antithyroid drugs. Receptors originate from a female donor with Graves disease.

The V call is TRBV6-2 or TRBV6-3, the J call TRBJ1-1, with TRBD1 identical over 7 bases. The V segment lost 2 bases and the J segment 6 bases; nucleotides outside the gene matches: 6. From germline, CDR1 is MNHEY and CDR2 SVGEGT. CDR3 length: 14 residues. In nucleotides, the CDR3 is TGTGCCAGCAGTTACGCAGGGGGGTCGGCTGAAGCTTTCTTT. Amino acid sequence: CASSYAGGSAEAFF.

The chain employs TRBV5-1 and TRBJ1-2, with TRBD1 matching over 8 bases. V was pared by 3 bases and J by 6 bases, with 7 bases of the junction left unmatched. CDR1 is SGHRS and CDR2 is YFSETQ in the germline V gene. The CDR3 has 14 residues. CDR3 sequence (DNA): TGCGCCAGCAGCTCGGCCAGGGGGCCGGATGGCTACACCTTC. Translated: CASSSARGPDGYTF. Looking up the rest from reference TRBV5-1 and TRBJ1-2 gives the full variable domain: KAGVTQTPRYLIKTRGQQVTLSCSPISGHRSVSWYQQTPGQGLQFLFEYFSETQRNKGNFPGRFSGRQFSNSRSEMNVSTLELGDSALYLCASSSARGPDGYTFGSGTRLTVV.

This clonotype showed up just a few times. This chain connects TRBV4-2 to TRBJ2-6; D gene uncertain. This CDR3 has 16 residues. V was trimmed by 0 bases and J by 3 bases, leaving 9 bases between them. Germline V gives CDR1 LGHNA, CDR2 YNFKEQ. Here the CDR3 DNA reads TGTGCCAGCAGCCAAGATATGGCAGTTGGGGCCAACGTCCTGACTTTC. This sequence encodes CASSQDMAVGANVLTF.

This clonotype was seen more than once but under ten times. This chain uses TRBV6-2 or TRBV6-3 with TRBJ2-1, with unresolved D. The germline V gene encodes CDR1 MNHEY and CDR2 SVGEGT. CDR3 length equals 13 residues. V shed 2 bases and J shed 5 bases, with 7 bases lying between them. CDR3 coding DNA: TGTGCCAGCAGTTACGCCACTGACAATGAGCAGTTCTTC. It is translated as CASSYATDNEQFF.

The V call is TRBV11-1, the J call TRBJ1-1; weak D call: TRBD1 (5 bases). Per the germline V gene, CDR1 is SGHAT and CDR2 is FQDESV (reference sequence). This CDR3 spans 11 amino acids. The CDR3 DNA reads as TGTGCTAGGGGCCCTTACACTGAAGCTTTCTTT. Protein sequence: CARGPYTEAFF.

This clonotype has a handful of counts. The rearrangement links TRBV19 to TRBJ1-2, with D maybe TRBD1 (5 bases). CDR3 size: 13 residues. Per germline, CDR1 LNHDA and CDR2 SQIVND (reference sequence). Trimming shortened V by 8 bases and J by 3 bases, and 13 bases separated the two germline ends. CDR3 coding DNA: TGTGCCAGTGCGACAGTGGGGGACTATGGCTACACCTTC. It specifies CASATVGDYGYTF. The whole variable domain, remainder taken from reference TRBV19 and TRBJ1-2, is DGGITQSPKYLFRKEGQNVTLSCEQNLNHDAMYWYRQDPGQGLRLIYYSQIVNDFQKGDIAEGYSVSREKKESFPLTVTSAQKNPTAFYLCASATVGDYGYTFGSGTRLTVV.

The V call is TRBV5-1, the J call TRBJ2-7; D might be TRBD1 or TRBD2, each matching 5 bases. The CDR3 runs to 12 residues. V was trimmed by 6 bases and J by 3 bases, leaving 10 bases between them. Germline V gene lookup returns CDR1 SGHRS and CDR2 YFSETQ. CDR3 loop: CASTGQGYEQYF. The CDR3 DNA reads TGCGCCAGCACGGGGCAGGGCTACGAGCAGTACTTC.

A note on this clonotype: A far larger clone is one nucleotide away, so this likely arose from a read error. This is likely a read error, given that the CDR3 carries no conserved phenylalanine or tryptophan at its end. The chain is built from TRBV13 and TRBJ1-2; no reliable D call. The CDR3 length is 11 residues. The germline V gene has CDR1 PRHDT and CDR2 FYEKMQ (reference sequence). V lost 10 bases and J 7 bases, leaving 13 bases between the germline ends. CDR3: CAITLLRGYTL. The CDR3 region has the DNA TGTGCCATTACGCTTCTCCGTGGCTACACCCTC.

The chain employs TRBV19 and TRBJ1-1; D is possibly TRBD1 (6 bases). Trimming took off 5 bases at V and 4 bases at J, with 14 bases between the two ends. Germline V CDR1 and CDR2: LNHDA, SQIVND (reference sequence). This CDR3 contains 14 residues. In DNA form, the CDR3 reads TGTGCCAGTAGTGACACAGGGTTTGGCACTGAAGCTTTCTTT. Its protein is CASSDTGFGTEAFF.

Comments on this clonotype: Since a much larger clone is just one base distant, this may be a read error. V and J are TRBV19 and TRBJ1-1; D not resolved. The CDR3 runs 14 residues. Looked up from germline, CDR1 is LNHDA and CDR2 is SQIVND (reference sequence). CDR3 in DNA: TGTGCCAGTATGCCAGAGGCTCGGAACACTGAAGCTTCCTTT. It specifies CASMPEARNTEASF.

This chain uses TRBV13 with TRBJ2-4; the D gene could be TRBD1 or TRBD2 (5 bases each). The germline V gene has CDR1 PRHDT and CDR2 FYEKMQ (reference sequence). The CDR3 has 15 amino acids. With 5 bases removed from V and 3 bases from J, the gap between germline ends came to 14 bases. CDR3 DNA: TGTGCCAGCAGCCTAGTGGGGGATTTCAAAAACATTCAGTACTTC. Translated, it gives CASSLVGDFKNIQYF. Full variable domain (missing parts from reference TRBV13 and TRBJ2-4): AAGVIQSPRHLIKEKRETATLKCYPIPRHDTVYWYQQGPGQDPQFLISFYEKMQSDKGSIPDRFSAQQFSDYHSELNMSSLELGDSALYFCASSLVGDFKNIQYFGAGTRLSVL.

This clonotype has ten or more counts. The gene calls are TRBV12-3 or TRBV12-4 and TRBJ1-2; D unclear. The CDR3 is made up of 14 amino acids. Trimming cost V 6 bases and J 4 bases, with 15 bases left between them. CDR3 loop: CASRGWEGAYGYTF. CDR3 in DNA: TGTGCCAGCAGGGGCTGGGAGGGCGCCTATGGCTACACCTTC.

CDR3 loop: CASSQEISEGREQYF. The CDR3 coding sequence is TGCGCCAGCAGCCAAGAGATTTCCGAAGGGCGGGAGCAGTACTTC. This rearrangement joins TRBV4-1 to TRBJ2-7; D is unclear. The CDR3 has 15 residues. Germline V CDR1 and CDR2: MGHRA, YSYEKL. Trimming cost V 0 bases and J 7 bases, with 16 bases left between them.

The gene calls are TRBV5-1 and TRBJ2-5; 14 nucleotides match TRBD2. After removal of 4 bases from V and 5 bases from J, the junction contained 10 bases not matched to a gene. The CDR3 contains 17 residues. Looked up from germline, CDR1 is SGHRS and CDR2 is YFSETQ. The CDR3 reads CASSPSGLAGGRETQYF. For the CDR3, the DNA is TGCGCCAGCAGCCCATCAGGACTAGCGGGAGGCAGGGAGACCCAGTACTTC.

This clonotype was detected only a few times. The rearrangement joins TRBV7-3 to TRBJ2-2, with 9 bases lining up with TRBD2. The ends lost 2 bases at V and 6 bases at J; junction bases unmatched: 10. Germline CDR1 SGHTA, CDR2 FQGTGA. The CDR3 runs to 17 residues. CDR3 protein: CASSLGFGAGGPGELFF. CDR3 nucleotides: TGTGCCAGCAGCTTAGGGTTTGGAGCGGGAGGTCCCGGGGAGCTGTTTTTT.

This chain links TRBV7-3 with TRBJ2-5; D unresolved. Trimming took off 0 bases at V and 5 bases at J, with 13 bases between the two ends. The CDR3 runs 15 residues. CDR1 SGHTA and CDR2 FQGTGA come from the germline V gene. DNA for the CDR3: TGTGCCAGCAGCTTAACGTTCGGTTCCCGGGAGACCCAGTACTTC. Protein product: CASSLTFGSRETQYF.

A word on this clonotype: At one boundary the junction diverges from the germline segment, which might be a read error. The DNA of the CDR3 is TGTGCCAGTAGTATAATGACAGGAGCTAATGCAAAACTGTTTTTT. Translation gives CASSIMTGANAKLFF. The genes are TRBV19 and TRBJ1-4; maybe TRBD1 (6 bases). Germline V lookup: CDR1 LNHDA, CDR2 SQIVND (reference sequence). The CDR3 has 15 residues. The full variable domain, completed using reference TRBV19 and TRBJ1-4, is DGGITQSPKYLFRKEGQNVTLSCEQNLNHDAMYWYRQDPGQGLRLIYYSQIVNDFQKGDIAEGYSVSREKKESFPLTVTSAQKNPTAFYLCASSIMTGANAKLFFGSGTQLSVL.

A remark on this clonotype: Being one base from a much bigger clone, this may be a read error. The V gene is TRBV12-3 or TRBV12-4, the J gene TRBJ1-2, with D hard to call. The ends were cut back, 5 bases at V and 0 bases at J, with 10 bases in the middle. This CDR3 region has 14 residues. The CDR3 DNA reads as TGTGCCAGCAGTCTCCACGGTTCTAACTATGGCTACACCTTC. Its translation is CASSLHGSNYGYTF.

The CDR3 region has the DNA TGTGCCAGCAGGGCGGGACAGGGAGTCTACGAGCAGTACTTC. Translating it yields CASRAGQGVYEQYF. This chain uses TRBV27 with TRBJ2-7; TRBD1 agrees at 9 bases. The germline V gene encodes CDR1 MNHEY and CDR2 SMNVEV (reference sequence). The CDR3 length is 14 residues. The ends lost 6 bases at V and 3 bases at J; junction bases unmatched: 6.

The rearrangement links TRBV5-1 to TRBJ2-3, with D unresolved. CDR3 length equals 13 residues. With 3 bases removed from V and 0 bases from J, the gap between germline ends came to 5 bases. The V gene's germline CDR1 is SGHRS and CDR2 YFSETQ. CDR3 nucleotide sequence: TGCGCCAGCAGCTCATCGAGCACAGATACGCAGTATTTT. Translation gives CASSSSSTDTQYF.

This clonotype was observed at least ten times. V and J are TRBV5-1 and TRBJ2-7, with D tentatively TRBD2 (6 bases). From germline, CDR1 is SGHRS and CDR2 YFSETQ. The ends were cut back, 5 bases at V and 0 bases at J, with 12 bases in the middle. The CDR3 is 14 amino acids. The CDR3 DNA reads as TGCGCCAGCAGGTATCGGCGGGGCTCCTACGAGCAGTACTTC. Protein: CASRYRRGSYEQYF. Drawing the rest from reference TRBV5-1 and TRBJ2-7, the complete variable domain is KAGVTQTPRYLIKTRGQQVTLSCSPISGHRSVSWYQQTPGQGLQFLFEYFSETQRNKGNFPGRFSGRQFSNSRSEMNVSTLELGDSALYLCASRYRRGSYEQYFGPGTRLTVT.

This clonotype came up many times. This chain uses TRBV28 with TRBJ2-7; 8 bases map to TRBD1. This CDR3 contains 15 residues. After removal of 6 bases from V and 4 bases from J, the junction contained 11 bases not matched to a gene. The V gene's germline CDR1 is MDHEN and CDR2 SYDVKM. The CDR3 region is CASRETGTGLYEQYF. DNA for the CDR3: TGTGCCAGCAGAGAAACCGGGACAGGTCTATACGAGCAGTACTTC.

In its sample, this clonotype was seen a few times. The rearrangement links TRBV7-9 to TRBJ1-4; D is unclear. Trimming took off 2 bases at V and 0 bases at J, with 4 bases between the two ends. The germline V gene encodes CDR1 SEHNR and CDR2 FQNEAQ (reference sequence). The CDR3 sequence is 14 residues long. The CDR3: CASSLSTTNEKLFF. The CDR3 coding sequence is TGTGCCAGCAGCTTATCCACAACTAATGAAAAACTGTTTTTT. The whole variable domain, remainder taken from reference TRBV7-9 and TRBJ1-4, is DTGVSQNPRHKITKRGQNVTFRCDPISEHNRLYWYRQTLGQGPEFLTYFQNEAQLEKSRLLSDRFSAERPKGSFSTLEIQRTEQGDSAMYLCASSLSTTNEKLFFGSGTQLSVL.

As concerns this clonotype: A much bigger clone sits one base away, suggesting this may be a read error. The gene calls are TRBV6-2 or TRBV6-3 and TRBJ2-5; tentatively, D is TRBD1 (6 bases). Germline assignment: CDR1 MNHEY and CDR2 SVGEGT. The CDR3 length is 14 residues. This CDR3 is CASSYNRAQETKYF. The CDR3 DNA follows: TGTGCCAGCAGTTACAACAGGGCCCAAGAGACCAAGTACTTC.

The sample holds a few counts of this clonotype. The chain has TRBV6-5 and TRBJ1-2, with D uncertain. V lost 2 bases to trimming and J lost 1 base, with 11 bases between them. Germline V gene data show CDR1 as MNHEY and CDR2 as SVGAGI. The CDR3 loop spans 15 amino acids. The CDR3 bases are TGTGCCAGCAGTTACCAGTGGGGAAGTAACTATGGCTACACCTTC. Amino acids: CASSYQWGSNYGYTF.

This clonotype occurred many times. The CDR3 loop reads CASSSIGQGVNEKLFF. DNA of the CDR3: TGTGCCAGCAGCTCGATCGGACAGGGCGTAAATGAAAAACTGTTTTTT. The J gene is TRBJ1-4, the V gene TRBV7-9, with 8 bases identical to TRBD1. The J segment lost 5 bases and the V segment lost 4 bases, leaving 9 bases of the junction unmatched. CDR1 and CDR2 from the germline V gene are SEHNR and FQNEAQ (reference sequence). The CDR3 has 16 amino acids.

In this sample, this clonotype turned up a few times. The chain links TRBV7-9 to TRBJ1-5; the D gene is possibly TRBD1 (6 bases). The V gene lost 6 bases and the J gene lost 4 bases, with 10 bases spanning the gap. Germline V lookup: CDR1 SEHNR, CDR2 FQNEAQ (reference sequence). This CDR3 has 13 amino acids. The CDR3 loop reads CASSDGQNQPQHF. Here the CDR3 DNA reads TGTGCCAGCAGTGATGGACAGAATCAGCCCCAGCATTTT.